The subject of this entry is one T cell receptor (beta chain). No antigen is known for it. These data belong to a study of metastatic and nonmetastatic thyroid tumors. Study overall: Repertoire comparison spanned blood and tumor or nodule tissue of malignant and benign thyroid patients.

The CDR3 totals 14 residues. V lost 2 bases to trimming and J lost 2 bases, with 9 bases between them. Germline V gene lookup returns CDR1 MNHEY and CDR2 SVGAGI. Authors' methods: The authors used CDR3 differences across clinicopathological groups to build a distant-metastasis classifier for papillary thyroid cancer. From the PCR reads, TCRdb re-called clones with MiXCR. What appears here as the V and J calls and clone size reflects TCRdb's work, not the paper's. The sample has about 21,000 clones, about 11% seen once. All patients reached thyroid surgery having received no treatment beforehand. Overall study findings and caveats: Patients with malignant thyroid tumors reportedly had significantly higher TCR beta diversity than those with benign nodules, in blood and tumor.

What was sequenced was blood. The sequence was collected from a female donor with papillary thyroid cancer or a benign thyroid nodule (not recorded which). Some clones in this sample may be carry-over from other donors' samples. The rearrangement uses TRBV6-5 and TRBJ1-1, with D unresolved. CDR3 residues: CASSYTRANTEAFF. In nucleotides, the CDR3 is TGTGCCAGCAGTTACACCCGGGCAAACACTGAAGCTTTCTTT.